This entry lists 5 T cell receptor beta chains sequenced from one sample in a study of CD4 T cells in relation to SARS-CoV-2 and coronaviruses. Unexposed donor CD4+ T cells date from about 2010-2018, before the COVID-19 pandemic. CD4+ T cells were isolated from the cells after around eleven days of culture. Method: immunoSEQ multiplex PCR; TCRdb's copy keeps in-frame clones and lacks some. The repertoire holds 20,000 to 25,000 clones, with over 60% as singletons. Their target antigens are unknown. Input material: CD4+ T cells from PBMCs, cultured in vitro. The receptors derive from a human donor in good health.

This clone was recorded once. The CDR3 loop reads CASSLTSGRDNEQFF. CDR3 coding DNA: TGCGCCAGCAGCTTGACTAGCGGGAGGGACAATGAGCAGTTCTTC. The chain has TRBV5-1 and TRBJ2-1; TRBD2 agrees at 13 bases. This CDR3 region has 15 residues. Unmatched junction bases numbered 0, after V lost 1 base and J lost 5 bases. Germline CDR1 is SGHRS and CDR2 is YFSETQ.

The chain has TRBV7-9 and TRBJ2-7; D is ambiguous. Per germline, CDR1 SEHNR and CDR2 FQNEAQ (reference sequence). This CDR3 is 13 amino acids long. With 3 bases removed from V and 3 bases from J, the gap between germline ends came to 9 bases. The CDR3 loop is CASSFESYYEQYF. Written as DNA, the CDR3 is TGTGCCAGCAGCTTCGAATCTTACTACGAGCAGTACTTC.

V and J are TRBV10-3 and TRBJ2-5; 13 positions agree with TRBD2. Germline V gene lookup returns CDR1 ENHRY and CDR2 SYGVKD. J lost 5 bases, V lost 8 bases, and 8 bases had no gene match. The CDR3 runs 15 residues. The CDR3 loop is CAIGTSGRASETQYF. Here the CDR3 DNA reads TGTGCCATCGGAACTAGCGGGAGGGCCTCCGAGACCCAGTACTTC.

This clone was detected a few times. V usage is TRBV19 and J usage is TRBJ1-1, with D unresolved. This CDR3 is 15 amino acids long. Per germline, CDR1 LNHDA and CDR2 SQIVND (reference sequence). V was clipped by 4 bases and J by 1 base, with 13 bases between them. CDR3 amino acids: CASSRGLGPNTEAFF. The DNA for the CDR3 is TGTGCCAGTAGTAGAGGTCTAGGACCGAACACTGAAGCTTTCTTT.

V and J are TRBV15 and TRBJ1-5, with D uncertain. CDR3 length: 17 amino acids. CDR1 LNHNV and CDR2 YYDKDF come from the germline V gene (reference sequence). V lost 1 base and J 0 bases, leaving 13 bases between the germline ends. CDR3: CATSRVEGALSNQPQHF. The CDR3 coding sequence is TGTGCCACCAGCAGAGTGGAAGGAGCACTTAGCAATCAGCCCCAGCATTTT. The full variable domain, completed using reference TRBV15 and TRBJ1-5, is DAMVIQNPRYQVTQFGKPVTLSCSQTLNHNVMYWYQQKSSQAPKLLFHYYDKDFNNEADTPDNFQSRRPNTSFCFLDIRSPGLGDTAMYLCATSRVEGALSNQPQHFGDGTRLSIL.